The entry that follows covers one T cell receptor beta chain sequence. There is no known antigen for this receptor. No base qualities exist here, and no much larger clone lies one base off it. The sample originates from a study of CD8 T cells in Susac syndrome (dated 2019 in TCRdb). About the full investigation: The study used repertoire sequencing to test whether antigen drove CD8+ T cell activation and differentiation in Susac syndrome. What the research found in general, with its limitations: The number of individuals in the TCR sequencing and HLA analysis was acknowledged as relatively small.

Trimming takes 4 bases from V and 1 base from J, and the germline ends sit 7 bases apart. The germline V gene (reference sequence) supplies CDR1 DFQATT and CDR2 SNEGSKA. CDR3 length: 12 amino acids, cysteine to phenylalanine. Left in the record is the CDR3 DNA by itself, 36 bases read in frame from the first base. RNA was extracted using the RNeasy kit, and roughly 0.45 to 1 microgram was reverse transcribed with random hexamers. TCR beta CDR3 regions were amplified with the immunoSEQ multiplex PCR assay covering 54 Vbeta and 13 Jbeta segments. PCR amplification bias was corrected using a synthetic template baseline for primer optimization and computational correction. In the authors' own workflow: Reads were annotated to V, D and J genes according to IMGT and were analyzed with immunoSEQ Analyzer, with only productive sequences retained. Clonality was computed as one minus Shannon entropy normalized by log2 of the number of productive unique sequences. For each patient and control, public and private clones were evaluated among the 100 most prevalent clones. A clone was defined as Susac-specific if it was absent from the healthy and MS cohorts, from over a thousand published viral clones and from other ImmuneACCESS disease sequences. Clones were called with MiXCR by TCRdb after fastp trimmed the public reads at Q25, and only in-frame beta chains were retained. Rows are unified per CDR3 protein, each entry keeping the most common DNA and genes. The V and J calls and clone size are TCRdb's, not the authors'. The sample records 150,000 to 200,000 distinct CDR3 sequences, roughly nine tenths of which are singletons. The top ten hold about 0.073% of the sample.

Peripheral blood CD8+ and CD4+ T cells from healthy donors, Susac syndrome patients and multiple sclerosis patients were profiled by high-throughput TCR beta sequencing. Healthy donors were included as age- and sex-matched controls. Bulk CD8+ and CD4+ T cells were purified by magnetic negative isolation, whereas CD8+ TEMRA cells were enriched by FACS. Blood was drawn into EDTA tubes, processed within 24 hours, and PBMCs were isolated by density gradient centrifugation. PBMCs destined for TCR sequencing were cryopreserved in liquid nitrogen and later thawed in a 37 °C water bath. The sorted or isolated CD4+, CD8+ and CD8+ TEMRA cells had a purity of 90% or higher.

The sequence came from a human donor in good health. Specimen: CD4+ T cells from PBMCs. The chain couples TRBV20-1 to TRBJ1-1; the D gene is not confidently resolved. The nucleotides read TGCAGTGCTACCTCCAAGAACACTGAAGCTTTCTTT. The translation is CSATSKNTEAFF.